The clone carrying this TCR beta chain was observed a handful of times. What it binds is not known. V was clipped by 0 bases and J by 1 base; unmatched bases: 7. The CDR3 has 17 residues. The V gene's germline CDR1 is LNHDA and CDR2 SQIVND (reference sequence). This sample's treatment: treatment-naive control, cytoreductive nephrectomy. This specimen comes from a study of radiation and T cells in renal cell carcinoma. Study results and limitations: Dominant CDR3 motifs occupied more repertoire in irradiated than control tumors.

TCRdb's table, derived via immunoSEQ multiplex PCR, lists solely in-frame clones and lacks some. The sample has around 15,000 clones; around 50% are singletons. This clonotype was sampled from a man in his forties or fifties with renal cell carcinoma. The input for sequencing was tumor tissue, taken from a patient whose treatment was nephrectomy without radiotherapy. This sequence joins TRBV19 and TRBJ2-3, with TRBD1 matching 7 bases. DNA for the CDR3: TGTGCCAGTAGTATAGATCTCCAACAGGGGCGCACAGATACGCAGTATTTT. Translating it yields CASSIDLQQGRTDTQYF.